The 24 T cell receptor beta chains presented below share a single source sample, sequenced in a study of blood T cell repertoires in COVID-19. Produced via immunoSEQ multiplex PCR; TCRdb's table is partial and in-frame only. The sample comprises 200,000 to 250,000 clones, approximately 80% of which are singletons, and 15% to 20% rests with the top ten. Input material: peripheral blood. These TCRs come from a woman at least 80 years old with active or convalescent COVID-19.

The chain is built from TRBV18 and TRBJ2-1; 8 bases map to TRBD1. Per the germline V gene, CDR1 is KGHSH and CDR2 is LQKENI. The CDR3 runs 16 residues. Losses at the gene ends were 3 bases for V and 0 bases for J; bases not matched to a gene: 4. CDR3 protein: CASSPQGASSYNEQFF. The DNA for the CDR3 is TGTGCCAGCTCACCTCAGGGGGCGAGCTCCTACAATGAGCAGTTCTTC. Based on the CDR3 plus reference TRBV18 and TRBJ2-1, the full variable domain is NAGVMQNPRHLVRRRGQEARLRCSPMKGHSHVYWYRQLPEEGLKFMVYLQKENIIDESGMPKERFSAEFPKEGPSILRIQQVVRGDSAAYFCASSPQGASSYNEQFFGPGTRLTVL.

The CDR3 is CATSRGSGRGIGANVLTF. CDR3 bases: TGTGCCACCAGCAGAGGTAGCGGGAGGGGAATAGGGGCCAACGTCCTGACTTTC. The chain couples TRBV15 to TRBJ2-6; 11 positions match TRBD2. The junction had 6 bases not matched to a gene; V was cut back by 1 base and J by 4 bases. This CDR3 is built from 18 residues. CDR1 is LNHNV, CDR2 YYDKDF, per germline (reference sequence).

The V and J genes are TRBV7-9 and TRBJ2-3; TRBD2 matches at 13 bases. The V gene end was trimmed by 4 bases and the J gene end by 2 bases; junction bases not matched to a gene: 3. Germline lookup yields CDR1 SEHNR and CDR2 FQNEAQ (reference sequence). This CDR3 spans 16 amino acids. CDR3 residues: CASSSLAGGTTDTQYF. The DNA of the CDR3 is TGTGCCAGCAGCTCACTAGCGGGAGGGACCACAGATACGCAGTATTTT.

V and J are TRBV11-2 and TRBJ1-6; 7 bases match TRBD1. The length of the CDR3 is 16 residues. Trimming cost V 4 bases and J 7 bases; bases outside gene matches: 10. The germline V gene has CDR1 SGHAT and CDR2 FQNNGV. In nucleotides, the CDR3 is TGTGCCAGCAGCTCTGGAGGGGGCCATACCAATTCACCCCTCCACTTT. Amino acid sequence: CASSSGGGHTNSPLHF.

J is TRBJ2-3 and V is TRBV12-5; TRBD2 agrees at 8 bases. CDR1 is LGHNT, CDR2 FRNRAP, per germline. V lost 7 bases to trimming and J lost 2 bases; unmatched junction nucleotides: 8. The CDR3 has 15 residues. The CDR3 sequence: CASAPPGGLTDTQYF. In DNA, the CDR3 is TGTGCTAGTGCCCCCCCGGGGGGGCTCACAGATACGCAGTATTTT.

The chain recombines TRBV5-1 with TRBJ1-6, with TRBD1 matching over 7 bases. CDR1 and CDR2 (germline): SGHRS, YFSETQ. The CDR3 extends over 15 amino acids. The V and J ends lost 7 bases and 7 bases, in that order; junction bases with no gene match: 11. CDR3 DNA sequence: TGCGCCAGCGGGGACCGGACAGGAGGAAATTCACCCCTCCACTTT. This translates into CASGDRTGGNSPLHF.

The chain recombines TRBV18 with TRBJ1-4; TRBD1 agrees at 7 bases. This CDR3 is built from 20 residues. The V gene's germline CDR1 is KGHSH and CDR2 LQKENI. The J segment lost 1 base and the V segment lost 6 bases, leaving 20 bases of the junction unmatched. CDR3 protein: CASSPTPGQAMGGTNEKLFF. In nucleotides, the CDR3 is TGTGCCAGCTCCCCCACCCCTGGACAGGCCATGGGTGGAACTAATGAAAAACTGTTTTTT.

This clone was seen once. This chain connects TRBV9 to TRBJ2-5; 9 positions match TRBD2. V shed 0 bases and J 2 bases; nucleotides not matched to a gene: 11. The V gene's germline CDR1 is SGDLS and CDR2 YYNGEE. The CDR3 spans 18 residues. CDR3 bases: TGTGCCAGCAGCGTAGGAAGGCTAGCGGGGCGACCACAAGAGACCCAGTACTTC. Encoded protein: CASSVGRLAGRPQETQYF.

V is TRBV28 and J is TRBJ2-7; 8 nucleotides line up with TRBD1. Germline V CDR1 and CDR2: MDHEN, SYDVKM. J was trimmed by 6 bases and V by 6 bases; bases with no gene match: 13. CDR3 length: 15 amino acids. The CDR3: CASSPPGQGAAEQYF. The CDR3 bases are TGTGCCAGCAGCCCCCCCGGACAGGGAGCGGCCGAGCAGTACTTC.

The chain links TRBV27 to TRBJ2-5; tentatively, D is TRBD2 (5 bases). In germline, CDR1 is MNHEY, CDR2 SMNVEV (reference sequence). With 6 bases removed from V and 5 bases from J, the gap between germline ends came to 22 bases. This CDR3 region has 16 residues. CDR3: CASRPQTYGLGETQYF. For the CDR3, the DNA is TGTGCCAGCAGACCCCAAACGTACGGACTCGGTGAGACCCAGTACTTC.

The rearrangement uses TRBV30 and TRBJ1-2; tentative D call: TRBD1 (6 bases). V dropped 1 base and J dropped 5 bases, with 20 bases sitting between them. The germline V gene encodes CDR1 GTSNPN and CDR2 SVGIG (reference sequence). The CDR3 sequence is 16 residues long. For the CDR3, the DNA is TGTGCCTGGAGTGCAGGAACAGGGACCCACGGATATGGCTACACCTTC. This codes for CAWSAGTGTHGYGYTF.

The V gene is TRBV6-6, the J gene TRBJ2-7, with 8 bases aligning to TRBD1. The germline V gene encodes CDR1 MNHNY and CDR2 SVGAGI (reference sequence). The CDR3 extends over 15 amino acids. Losses at the gene ends were 9 bases for V and 2 bases for J; bases not matched to a gene: 12. CDR3 in DNA: TGTGCCAGTGACACGGGACAGGCCAATCCCTACGAGCAGTACTTC. This translates into CASDTGQANPYEQYF.

This clone was counted between two and nine times. The rearrangement uses TRBV4-1 and TRBJ1-2; 8 positions match TRBD1. Per germline, CDR1 MGHRA and CDR2 YSYEKL. The CDR3 sequence is 15 residues long. J was trimmed by 5 bases and V by 5 bases; bases with no gene match: 10. The CDR3 DNA reads TGCGCCAGCAGCTTACAGGGGCAGGGGGCTTATGGCTACACCTTC. Amino acids: CASSLQGQGAYGYTF.

The chain carries TRBV9 and TRBJ1-1, with unresolved D. V was trimmed by 3 bases and J by 5 bases, leaving 17 bases between them. The CDR3 length is 15 residues. The germline V gene has CDR1 SGDLS and CDR2 YYNGEE. CDR3 sequence: CASSARSRGGTEAFF. The CDR3 DNA follows: TGTGCCAGCAGCGCCAGAAGCCGGGGTGGTACTGAAGCTTTCTTT. The full variable domain, in which reference TRBV9 and TRBJ1-1 provide the parts outside the CDR3, is DSGVTQTPKHLITATGQRVTLRCSPRSGDLSVYWYQQSLDQGLQFLIQYYNGEERAKGNILERFSAQQFPDLHSELNLSSLELGDSALYFCASSARSRGGTEAFFGQGTRLTVV.

The chain is built from TRBV19 and TRBJ1-6; 8 bases fit TRBD1. V was clipped by 9 bases and J by 6 bases; unmatched bases: 7. CDR1 LNHDA and CDR2 SQIVND come from the germline V gene (reference sequence). The CDR3 is 14 amino acids. The CDR3 DNA follows: TGTGCCAGCTTGAAGGACAGGGTTAATTCACCCCTCCACTTT. Protein sequence: CASLKDRVNSPLHF.

The chain links TRBV19 to TRBJ2-2; 9 bases are a match to TRBD2. Trimming removed 6 bases from V and 5 bases from J; junction bases left unmatched: 7. Germline V gene sequence: CDR1 LNHDA, CDR2 SQIVND (reference sequence). The CDR3 length is 15 residues. The CDR3 region is CASRISGSRTGELFF. CDR3 DNA: TGTGCCAGTAGGATTAGCGGGAGCCGGACCGGGGAGCTGTTTTTT.

V and J are TRBV7-2 and TRBJ1-6, with 7 bases identical to TRBD1. The CDR3 spans 15 residues. Germline values: CDR1 SGHTA, CDR2 FQGNSA. The V and J ends lost 1 base and 7 bases, in that order; junction bases with no gene match: 4. The CDR3: CASSLGTGANSPLHF. The DNA for the CDR3 is TGTGCCAGCAGCTTAGGTACAGGGGCCAATTCACCCCTCCACTTT.

V is TRBV9 and J is TRBJ2-5, with TRBD1 identical over 9 bases. V lost 2 bases and J lost 7; bases outside the gene matches: 12. Germline lookup yields CDR1 SGDLS and CDR2 YYNGEE. The CDR3 totals 16 residues. Here the CDR3 DNA reads TGTGCCAGCAGCGTGGGATCGACAGGGGGACAGGTGACCCAGTACTTC. Its translation: CASSVGSTGGQVTQYF.

The CDR3 reads CASSEWRGSGNTIYF. The CDR3 DNA reads TGTGCCAGCAGTGAATGGAGGGGAAGTGGAAACACCATATATTTT. J is TRBJ1-3 and V is TRBV2; D might be TRBD1 (5 bases). This CDR3 is built from 15 residues. Germline V lookup: CDR1 SNHLY, CDR2 FYNNEI. V lost 2 bases, J lost 3 bases, and 11 bases lay in between. The full variable domain, rest sourced from reference TRBV2 and TRBJ1-3, is EPEVTQTPSHQVTQMGQEVILRCVPISNHLYFYWYRQILGQKVEFLVSFYNNEISEKSEIFDDQFSVERPDGSNFTLKIRSTKLEDSAMYFCASSEWRGSGNTIYFGEGSWLTVV.

The chain joins TRBV24-1 to TRBJ2-5, with 11 bases matching TRBD2. After removal of 0 bases from V and 2 bases from J, the junction contained 1 base not matched to a gene. Per the germline V gene, CDR1 is KGHDR and CDR2 is SFDVKD. The CDR3 has 16 amino acids. The CDR3 loop is CATSDLPSGGQETQYF. Here the CDR3 DNA reads TGTGCCACCAGTGATTTGCCTAGCGGGGGGCAAGAGACCCAGTACTTC.

The CDR3 loop is CASSFGQDYGYTF. The CDR3, as DNA: TGTGCCAGCAGCTTCGGACAGGACTATGGCTACACCTTC. The J gene is TRBJ1-2, the V gene TRBV7-8, with 7 positions matching TRBD1. Germline CDR1 reads SGHVS; CDR2 reads FQNEAQ. The CDR3 sequence is 13 residues long. V lost 3 bases to trimming and J lost 3 bases; unmatched junction nucleotides: 1. Complete variable domain (other parts from reference TRBV7-8 and TRBJ1-2): GAGVSQSPRYKVAKRGQDVALRCDPISGHVSLFWYQQALGQGPEFLTYFQNEAQLDKSGLPSDRFFAERPEGSVSTLKIQRTQQEDSAVYLCASSFGQDYGYTFGSGTRLTVV.

The CDR3 nucleotides are TGTGCCAGCAGCCAAGCTTCCCAGGGGGCGAACGTCTTATACGAGCAGTACTTC. Protein: CASSQASQGANVLYEQYF. The chain joins TRBV4-2 to TRBJ2-7, with 8 bases lining up with TRBD1. This CDR3 region has 18 residues. Trimming at V came to 1 base and at J to 4 bases, leaving 15 bases not matched to a gene. Germline V CDR1 and CDR2: LGHNA, YNFKEQ.

The chain carries TRBV27 and TRBJ2-7; perhaps TRBD2 as D (7 bases). The CDR3 has 17 amino acids. CDR1 and CDR2 (germline): MNHEY, SMNVEV (reference sequence). Trimming took 0 bases from V and 3 from J, leaving 18 bases between them. This CDR3 is CASSLSSVGGPDYEQYF. CDR3 sequence (DNA): TGTGCCAGCAGTTTATCTTCTGTGGGGGGGCCTGACTACGAGCAGTACTTC.

The chain combines TRBV28 with TRBJ1-1; D gene uncertain. This CDR3 spans 15 amino acids. V was clipped by 11 bases and J by 1 base, with 20 bases between them. The germline CDR1 and CDR2 sequences are MDHEN and SYDVKM. This CDR3 is CAHRGFAGTNTEAFF. The DNA for the CDR3 is TGTGCCCACCGAGGGTTTGCCGGAACGAACACTGAAGCTTTCTTT.